The clone carrying this T cell receptor (beta chain) occurred once. The CDR3 totals 18 residues. V lost 0 bases, J lost 0 bases, and 20 bases lay in between. Germline V gives CDR1 SQVTM, CDR2 ANQGSEA. Only CD45RO-negative cells positively selected for CCR7 counted as naive CD8 cells, so terminally differentiated effector memory CD45RA+ cells were excluded. Sequencing was performed with immunoSEQ multiplex PCR; in TCRdb, only in-frame clones are kept and a portion is missing. The top ten clones hold around 1.1% of a sample with over 2 million clones, roughly 94% of them seen once. The sample comes from a study of shared clonotypes between healthy human individuals.

Sequenced material: naive CD8+ T cells sorted from blood. The chain is built from TRBV29-1 and TRBJ2-5; D not certain. The TCR originated in a man aged 18 to 30 in good health. CDR3 DNA: TGCAGCGTTGAAGATCAGGAGTCGAGCACTACGTACCAAGAGACCCAGTACTTC. The encoded protein is CSVEDQESSTTYQETQYF.